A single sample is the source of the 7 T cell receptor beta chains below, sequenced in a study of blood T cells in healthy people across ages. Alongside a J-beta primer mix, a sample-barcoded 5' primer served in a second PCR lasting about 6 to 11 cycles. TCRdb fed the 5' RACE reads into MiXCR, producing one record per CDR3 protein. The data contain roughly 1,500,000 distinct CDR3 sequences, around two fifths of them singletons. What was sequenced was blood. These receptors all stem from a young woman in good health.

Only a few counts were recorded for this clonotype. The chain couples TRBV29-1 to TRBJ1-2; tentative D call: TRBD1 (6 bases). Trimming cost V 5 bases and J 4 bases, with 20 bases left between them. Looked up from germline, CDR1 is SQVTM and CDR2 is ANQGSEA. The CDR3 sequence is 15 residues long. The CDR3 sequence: CSVSPITGNPYGYTF. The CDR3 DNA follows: TGCAGCGTTTCCCCCATTACAGGGAATCCCTATGGCTACACCTTC.

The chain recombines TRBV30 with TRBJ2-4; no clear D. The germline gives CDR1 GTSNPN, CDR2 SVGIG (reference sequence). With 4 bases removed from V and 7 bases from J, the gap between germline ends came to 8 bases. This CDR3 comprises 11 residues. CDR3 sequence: CAWNRANIQYF. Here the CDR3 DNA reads TGTGCCTGGAATAGGGCGAACATTCAGTACTTC.

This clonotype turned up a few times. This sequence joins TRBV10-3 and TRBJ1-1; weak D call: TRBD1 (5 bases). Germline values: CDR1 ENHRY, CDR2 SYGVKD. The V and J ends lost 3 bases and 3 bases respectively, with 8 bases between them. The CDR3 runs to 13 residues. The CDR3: CAISEQEYTEAFF. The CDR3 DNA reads TGTGCCATCAGTGAACAGGAATACACTGAAGCTTTCTTT.

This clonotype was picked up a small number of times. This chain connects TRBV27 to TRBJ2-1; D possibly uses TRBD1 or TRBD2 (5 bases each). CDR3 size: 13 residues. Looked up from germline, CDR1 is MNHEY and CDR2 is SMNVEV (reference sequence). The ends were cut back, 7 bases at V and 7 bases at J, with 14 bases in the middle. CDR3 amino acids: CASTGTDGNEQFF. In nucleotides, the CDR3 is TGTGCCAGCACTGGGACCGATGGGAATGAGCAGTTCTTC.

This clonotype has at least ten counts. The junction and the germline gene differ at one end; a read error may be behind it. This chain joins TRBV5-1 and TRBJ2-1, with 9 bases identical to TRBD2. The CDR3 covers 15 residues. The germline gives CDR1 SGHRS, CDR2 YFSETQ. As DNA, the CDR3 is TGTGCCAGCAGCTTAGGTAGCGGGGGTTACAATGAGCAGTTCTTC. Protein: CASSLGSGGYNEQFF. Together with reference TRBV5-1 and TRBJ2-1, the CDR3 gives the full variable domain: KAGVTQTPRYLIKTRGQQVTLSCSPISGHRSVSWYQQTPGQGLQFLFEYFSETQRNKGNFPGRFSGRQFSNSRSEMNVSTLELGDSALYLCASSLGSGGYNEQFFGPGTRLTVL.

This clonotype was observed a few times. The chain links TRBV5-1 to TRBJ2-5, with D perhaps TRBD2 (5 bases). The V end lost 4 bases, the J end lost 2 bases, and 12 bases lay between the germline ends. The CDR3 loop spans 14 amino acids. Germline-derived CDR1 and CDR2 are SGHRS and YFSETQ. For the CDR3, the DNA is TGCGCCAGCAGCCCGGATGGGAGACAAGAGACCCAGTACTTC. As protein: CASSPDGRQETQYF.

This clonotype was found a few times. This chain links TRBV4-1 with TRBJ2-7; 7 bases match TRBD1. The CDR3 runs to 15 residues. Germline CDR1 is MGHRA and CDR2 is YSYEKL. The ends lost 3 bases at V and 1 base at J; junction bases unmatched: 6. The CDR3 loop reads CASSQGQQPSYEQYF. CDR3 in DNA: TGCGCCAGCAGCCAGGGACAGCAGCCATCCTACGAGCAGTACTTC.